This T cell receptor beta chain was identified in a study of shared clonotypes between healthy human individuals. Data came from immunoSEQ multiplex PCR; TCRdb stores just in-frame clones and leaves some out. Here the sample spans 850,000 to 1,200,000 clones, about 75% being singletons. V dropped 5 bases and J dropped 7 bases, with 11 bases sitting between them. CDR3 length: 13 amino acids. Germline-derived CDR1 and CDR2 are SGHTA and FQGNSA. Sequencing input: memory CD4+ T cells sorted from blood. Subset specified: CD45RA-negative fraction. This TCR came from a man between 18 and 29 years old in good health. The gene calls are TRBV7-2 and TRBJ2-2, with D possibly being TRBD2 (6 bases). In nucleotides, the CDR3 is TGTGCCAGCAGCCCAAGGAGGGACGGGGAGCTGTTTTTT. Its protein is CASSPRRDGELFF.